What follows is one T cell receptor (beta chain) and its context. Its antigen is not known. The data were taken from a study of cytomegalovirus exposure and HLA in healthy donors. Study-wide results and limits: As a later analysis showed, a missense DCLRE1C variant was linked to trimming of TCR beta V- and J-genes. The likely explanation for a cluster of highly shared sequence variants was sequencing artifact. It emerged from a later analysis that several of the most significant clusters appeared to be linked to common viral pathogens.

The CDR3 covers 15 residues. Per the germline V gene, CDR1 is SGDLS and CDR2 is YYNGEE. J lost 2 bases, V lost 3 bases, and 2 bases had no gene match. The PCR ran on 60 Vbeta and 13 Jbeta primers. Source study methods: A later analysis tallied some 80 million unique TCR beta chains, about 12 million of them shared. Libraries were prepared by immunoSEQ multiplex PCR; TCRdb keeps only in-frame clonotypes and omits some of them. D and trimming were read from the DNA, whereas the V and J calls and clone size are those reported in that table. Of around 150,000 clones listed, about 85% are singletons. This sequence was found in a man aged 18 to 30 in good health and CMV-seropositive. Material: PBMCs. The chain is built from TRBV9 and TRBJ2-3, with TRBD2 identical over 11 bases. CDR3 amino acids: CASSAGLAVTDTQYF. The CDR3, as DNA: TGTGCCAGCAGCGCGGGACTAGCGGTCACAGATACGCAGTATTTT.